Below are 25 T cell receptor beta chains sequenced from a single sample in a study of CD8+ T cells in alopecia areata. Isolated RNA was reverse transcribed into cDNA used as the sequencing template. Assay: immunoSEQ multiplex PCR; the TCRdb copy retains only in-frame clones and omits some. The sample lists some 170,000 clones, roughly 60% seen once, with 1.5% to 2% in the top ten. The starting material was CD4+ T cells sorted from blood, obtained at week 0. The origin of the receptors is a human donor with alopecia areata.

V and J are TRBV5-1 and TRBJ2-1, with D possibly being TRBD1 (5 bases). Per the germline V gene, CDR1 is SGHRS and CDR2 is YFSETQ. The CDR3 extends over 14 amino acids. Trimming pared 0 bases from V and 8 bases from J, leaving 12 bases between. The CDR3 sequence is CASSLGAGNHEQFF. The CDR3 bases are TGCGCCAGCAGCTTGGGGGCAGGGAATCATGAGCAGTTCTTC.

The J gene is TRBJ2-7, the V gene TRBV6-6, with D possibly TRBD1 on 6 matching bases. Trimming pared 5 bases from V and 4 bases from J, leaving 12 bases between. CDR1 and CDR2 from the germline V gene are MNHNY and SVGAGI (reference sequence). The CDR3 sequence is 13 residues long. CDR3 bases: TGTGCCAGCAGTCTAGCACAGGGTTACGAGCAGTACTTC. Its protein is CASSLAQGYEQYF.

The genes are TRBV7-2 and TRBJ2-5, with 9 bases identical to TRBD1. The germline CDR1 and CDR2 sequences are SGHTA and FQGNSA. Trimming took 1 base from V and 2 from J; bases not matched to a gene: 5. CDR3 length: 16 residues. The CDR3 protein is CASSLGWTGAQETQYF. The CDR3 DNA follows: TGTGCCAGCAGCTTAGGATGGACAGGGGCGCAAGAGACCCAGTACTTC.

This sequence joins TRBV6-5 and TRBJ2-3; D might be TRBD2 (7 bases). The V gene lost 8 bases and the J gene lost 4 bases, with 13 bases spanning the gap. The CDR3 runs to 13 residues. The V gene's germline CDR1 is MNHEY and CDR2 SVGAGI. In DNA form, the CDR3 reads TGTGCCAGCCGGAGGGGGGGCGCAGATACGCAGTATTTT. As protein: CASRRGGADTQYF.

This clone was found a few times. This chain joins TRBV30 and TRBJ1-3, with D uncertain. The CDR3 extends over 15 amino acids. Per the germline V gene, CDR1 is GTSNPN and CDR2 is SVGIG (reference sequence). V lost 4 bases to trimming and J lost 3 bases, with 16 bases between them. CDR3 bases: TGTGCCTGGATCCCCAGTGGTGGCTTTGGAAACACCATATATTTT. Translation gives CAWIPSGGFGNTIYF.

This chain uses TRBV4-3 with TRBJ2-1; D is undetermined. V was cut by 0 bases and J by 4 bases, with 4 bases left in between. The CDR3 is 13 residues long. Germline V lookup: CDR1 LGHNA, CDR2 YSLEER. The CDR3 here is CASSQDLYNEQFF. The CDR3 nucleotides read TGCGCCAGCAGCCAAGATTTATACAATGAGCAGTTCTTC.

This sequence joins TRBV7-2 and TRBJ2-3; the D is unclear. The CDR3 has 15 residues. Germline V gives CDR1 SGHTA, CDR2 FQGNSA. V was shortened by 8 bases and J by 2 bases, with 17 bases between the two germline ends. CDR3 residues: CASLITGLNTDTQYF. CDR3 nucleotide sequence: TGTGCCAGCCTAATTACCGGGCTGAACACAGATACGCAGTATTTT.

This chain joins TRBV27 and TRBJ2-7, with TRBD1 matching over 12 bases. Trimming removed 4 bases from V and 6 bases from J; junction bases left unmatched: 7. The CDR3 spans 15 residues. Per germline, CDR1 MNHEY and CDR2 SMNVEV (reference sequence). The CDR3: CASSYGGTGGLEQYF. The CDR3 nucleotides read TGTGCCAGCAGTTATGGCGGGACAGGGGGCCTCGAGCAGTACTTC.

The chain uses TRBV29-1 and TRBJ2-6; TRBD1 might be the D (5 bases). In germline, CDR1 is SQVTM, CDR2 ANQGSEA. The V end was cut by 4 bases, the J end by 4 bases, with 11 bases between. The CDR3 runs to 14 residues. Here the CDR3 reads CSVVWGTGANVLTF. CDR3 DNA: TGCAGCGTTGTTTGGGGCACAGGGGCCAACGTCCTGACTTTC.

This sequence joins TRBV20-1 and TRBJ2-7; no reliable D call. CDR1 is DFQATT, CDR2 SNEGSKA, per germline (reference sequence). Trimming took off 3 bases at V and 4 bases at J, with 7 bases between the two ends. The CDR3 covers 11 residues. The CDR3 DNA follows: TGCAGTGCTAGCATCGGGTACGAGCAGTACTTC. Protein: CSASIGYEQYF.

The V gene is TRBV20-1, the J gene TRBJ2-3; D not resolved. Germline CDR1 is DFQATT and CDR2 is SNEGSKA (reference sequence). Trimming pared 7 bases from V and 10 bases from J, leaving 12 bases between. This CDR3 comprises 10 residues. The CDR3 region is CSEGVDPQYF. In DNA, the CDR3 is TGCAGTGAAGGCGTCGATCCGCAGTATTTT.

V is TRBV15 and J is TRBJ2-6; 8 nucleotides line up with TRBD1. The CDR3 has 17 residues. The V segment lost 2 bases and the J segment 4 bases; nucleotides outside the gene matches: 7. In germline, CDR1 is LNHNV, CDR2 YYDKDF (reference sequence). Here the CDR3 DNA reads TGTGCCACCAGCAGAACAGGGGGTTTTTCCGGGGCCAACGTCCTGACTTTC. It yields the protein CATSRTGGFSGANVLTF. Supplemented by reference TRBV15 and TRBJ2-6, the full variable domain reads DAMVIQNPRYQVTQFGKPVTLSCSQTLNHNVMYWYQQKSSQAPKLLFHYYDKDFNNEADTPDNFQSRRPNTSFCFLDIRSPGLGDTAMYLCATSRTGGFSGANVLTFGAGSRLTVL.

The chain joins TRBV5-1 to TRBJ2-1; D unresolved. The ends were cut back, 0 bases at V and 6 bases at J, with 4 bases in the middle. The CDR3 has 12 residues. Germline loops: CDR1 SGHRS, CDR2 YFSETQ. CDR3 loop: CASSLGANEQFF. DNA of the CDR3: TGCGCCAGCAGCTTGGGTGCCAATGAGCAGTTCTTC.

By share, this clone ranks as medium-sized. The chain uses TRBV19 and TRBJ2-2, with 12 bases lining up with TRBD2. J lost 7 bases, V lost 6 bases, and 9 bases had no gene match. The CDR3 is made up of 16 amino acids. The germline V gene encodes CDR1 LNHDA and CDR2 SQIVND (reference sequence). The CDR3 coding sequence is TGTGCCAGTAGCGACCTAGCGGGGGGGCCTAACGGGGAGCTGTTTTTT. The encoded protein is CASSDLAGGPNGELFF. Based on the CDR3 plus reference TRBV19 and TRBJ2-2, the full variable domain is DGGITQSPKYLFRKEGQNVTLSCEQNLNHDAMYWYRQDPGQGLRLIYYSQIVNDFQKGDIAEGYSVSREKKESFPLTVTSAQKNPTAFYLCASSDLAGGPNGELFFGEGSRLTVL.

The chain links TRBV9 to TRBJ2-1, with a possible D match to TRBD2 (6 bases). The CDR3 runs 15 residues. Germline V lookup: CDR1 SGDLS, CDR2 YYNGEE. V was trimmed by 0 bases and J by 3 bases, leaving 10 bases between them. CDR3 loop: CASSVATEGYNEQFF. CDR3 in DNA: TGTGCCAGCAGCGTAGCTACGGAGGGCTACAATGAGCAGTTCTTC. The full variable domain, rest sourced from reference TRBV9 and TRBJ2-1, is DSGVTQTPKHLITATGQRVTLRCSPRSGDLSVYWYQQSLDQGLQFLIQYYNGEERAKGNILERFSAQQFPDLHSELNLSSLELGDSALYFCASSVATEGYNEQFFGPGTRLTVL.

The V and J genes are TRBV18 and TRBJ2-7; 10 bases are shared with TRBD2. This CDR3 has 16 residues. CDR1 is KGHSH and CDR2 is LQKENI in the germline V gene. The J segment lost 2 bases and the V segment lost 3 bases, leaving 7 bases of the junction unmatched. The CDR3 sequence: CASSPPSGGYAYEQYF. The DNA of the CDR3 is TGTGCCAGCTCACCTCCTAGCGGGGGATACGCCTACGAGCAGTACTTC.

The V gene is TRBV29-1, the J gene TRBJ2-5; no definite D call. The J call may be incorrect, as the DNA end agrees better with TRBJ2-7. Per germline, CDR1 SQVTM and CDR2 ANQGSEA. The CDR3 has 9 amino acids. In DNA form, the CDR3 reads TGCAGCCCCGAGAGCGAGCAGTACTTC. It yields the protein CSPESEQYF.

V gene TRBV9 combines with J gene TRBJ1-4; tentative D call: TRBD1 (5 bases). Germline CDR1 reads SGDLS; CDR2 reads YYNGEE. The CDR3 is made up of 15 amino acids. Trimming left V 1 base short and J 8 bases short, with 15 bases between. CDR3 bases: TGTGCCAGCAGCGTATCAGGGAACCGAGAGGAAAAACTGTTTTTT. This gives the protein CASSVSGNREEKLFF.

This clone appeared once. The chain links TRBV30 to TRBJ2-7, with a possible D match to TRBD1 (5 bases). The CDR3 has 14 amino acids. Germline V gives CDR1 GTSNPN, CDR2 SVGIG (reference sequence). V lost 2 bases, J lost 2 bases, and 13 bases lay in between. This CDR3 reads CAWSLRVGTYEQYF. In DNA form, the CDR3 reads TGTGCCTGGAGTCTCAGGGTGGGGACCTACGAGCAGTACTTC.

As for this clone: Additional DNA sequences in this sample encode the identical CDR3. CDR3 bases: TGTGCCAGCAGCGTGGAAGAGACCCAGTACTTC. Translated: CASSVEETQYF. The V call is TRBV9, the J call TRBJ2-5; the D is unclear. CDR3 length: 11 residues. The V gene's germline CDR1 is SGDLS and CDR2 YYNGEE. V gave up 2 bases and J gave up 3 bases, with 2 bases separating them.

This clone has only one observation. This chain joins TRBV15 and TRBJ2-7; D may be TRBD1 (6 bases). The V gene lost 8 bases and the J gene lost 11 bases, with 19 bases spanning the gap. Germline loops: CDR1 LNHNV, CDR2 YYDKDF (reference sequence). The length of the CDR3 is 12 residues. CDR3 residues: CATGDTGRSEYF. In DNA, the CDR3 is TGTGCCACCGGGGACACGGGGCGTTCGGAGTACTTC.

V gene TRBV18 combines with J gene TRBJ2-5; D not certain. The CDR3 consists of 12 residues. CDR1 KGHSH and CDR2 LQKENI come from the germline V gene. Trimming removed 0 bases at V and 3 bases at J, with 2 bases between. The CDR3 bases are TGTGCCAGCTCACCACCGGAAGAGACCCAGTACTTC. Translating it yields CASSPPEETQYF.

The V call is TRBV5-1, the J call TRBJ1-2; perhaps TRBD1 as D (6 bases). CDR3 length: 16 amino acids. CDR1 and CDR2 from the germline V gene are SGHRS and YFSETQ. Trimming left V 0 bases short and J 5 bases short, with 17 bases between. CDR3 sequence: CASSLEDSRPLYGYTF. The CDR3 DNA reads TGCGCCAGCAGCTTGGAGGACAGTCGTCCATTATATGGCTACACCTTC.

The chain couples TRBV7-2 to TRBJ1-5; TRBD1 might be the D (6 bases). The germline V gene encodes CDR1 SGHTA and CDR2 FQGNSA. This CDR3 has 16 residues. Between the trimmed V and J ends, which lost 5 bases and 0 bases, there was a span of 14 bases. The CDR3 region has the DNA TGTGCCAGCAGCCCAAAGACAGGCACTAGCAATCAGCCCCAGCATTTT. Its translation: CASSPKTGTSNQPQHF.

In its sample, this clone was seen once. The chain is built from TRBV30 and TRBJ1-4, with TRBD1 matching 7 bases. With 4 bases clipped from V and 6 bases from J, the junction kept 11 bases outside the gene matches. This CDR3 comprises 15 residues. The V gene's germline CDR1 is GTSNPN and CDR2 SVGIG (reference sequence). The CDR3 nucleotides read TGTGCCTGGACTCCGTACAGGGGACGACATGAAAAACTGTTTTTT. Translating it yields CAWTPYRGRHEKLFF.